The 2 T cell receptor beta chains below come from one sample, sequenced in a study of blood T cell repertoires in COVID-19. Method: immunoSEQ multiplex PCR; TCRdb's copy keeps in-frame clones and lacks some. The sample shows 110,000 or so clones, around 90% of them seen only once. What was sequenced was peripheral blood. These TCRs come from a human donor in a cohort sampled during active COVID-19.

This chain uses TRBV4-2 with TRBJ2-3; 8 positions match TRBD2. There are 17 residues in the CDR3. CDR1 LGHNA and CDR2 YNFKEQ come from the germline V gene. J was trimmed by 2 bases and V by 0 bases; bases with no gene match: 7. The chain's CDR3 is CASSQDLRGDFTDTQYF. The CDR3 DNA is TGTGCCAGCAGCCAAGATTTGCGGGGGGACTTCACAGATACGCAGTATTTT.

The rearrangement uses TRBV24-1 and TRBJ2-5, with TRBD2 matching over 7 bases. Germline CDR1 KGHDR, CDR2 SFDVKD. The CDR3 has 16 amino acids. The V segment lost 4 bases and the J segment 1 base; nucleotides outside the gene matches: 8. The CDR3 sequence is CATSENPSGPQETQYF. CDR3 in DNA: TGTGCCACCAGTGAGAATCCTAGCGGTCCCCAAGAGACCCAGTACTTC.